This record looks at one T cell receptor (beta chain) sequence and its context. Its antigen remains unidentified. The record has no base qualities; no much larger clone is one base away. This specimen comes from a study of beta chain features in type 1 diabetes (dated 2018 in TCRdb). Study-wide context: Patients and healthy donors did not differ in mean age, gender distribution, total cell number or subset yield. Regulatory and stem cell-like memory subsets were isolated from only 8 patients and roughly 8 healthy donors, whereas naive and central memory subsets came from all 28 donors. A total of 100 million to 110 million sorted cells were examined across all samples, and a strong correlation was observed between cell number per subset and RNA yield. In the study, recently diagnosed type 1 diabetes patients and matched healthy donors were compared on the TCRB repertoires of their sorted circulating CD4+ T cell subsets.

From the cysteine up to the phenylalanine, the CDR3 has a length of 15 residues. Only the CDR3 portion is preserved as DNA: 45 bases, with reading frame beginning at the first base. Sequences SEHNR (CDR1) and FQNEAQ (CDR2) are obtained from the germline V gene (reference sequence). The junction shows trimming of 5 bases on V and 5 bases on J, and the gene matches do not reach 6 bases of it. A single peripheral blood draw of approximately 110 mL on average was collected from each donor into heparinised tubes. A BD FACSAria II and a panel including CD45RO, CCR7, CD25, CD127, CD95 and CD27 were used to sort naive, central memory, regulatory and stem cell-like memory CD4+ T cells. Every sorted population had a purity above 98%. Right away, PBMCs were isolated by Lymphoprep density gradient centrifugation and were stained directly, with no culture step. To minimize batch effects, samples were stained and sorted in pairs, one healthy donor with one patient per experiment.

The High Capacity cDNA Reverse Transcription Kit was used to reverse transcribe all of the isolated RNA, meaning that expressed TCRB transcripts were what got sequenced. Deep immunoSEQ sequencing was performed on naive, central memory and regulatory T cell samples, with an average of about 3.57 million total reads per sample. After sorted cells were lysed in RLT buffer, RNA was extracted with DNase-treated RNeasy Micro or Mini kits, with the choice depending on cell number. Each cell subset was processed on its own to prevent cross-contamination, while patient and healthy donor samples were processed together. Using the immunoSEQ multiplex PCR, TCRB sequences were amplified from cDNA into 87-bp fragments spanning the CDR3 region. The amplicons were sequenced using the Illumina HiSeq platform. As for the authors' bioinformatics: PCR bias was computationally corrected using synthetic template baselines, reads within Hamming distance 2 were collapsed, and singletons that could not be merged were discarded. Reads were aligned against IMGT so that V, D and J genes, CDR3 length and insertions or deletions at six rearrangement sites could be assigned. Within each subset, clonotype counts were normalized to sorted cell number, after which true diversity and Gini coefficients were computed with the tcR R package. Repertoire sharing was quantified using the overlap coefficient calculated on TCRB nucleotide sequences. This immuneACCESS table, as held by TCRdb, lists in-frame sequences with V and J called but not all clones. Of the missing ones, under half trace to an unresolved V gene in checked studies; the others have no known cause. The V and J calls and clone size are taken from that table; D and trimming were inferred from the DNA. This sample holds around 56,000 clones; 52% were observed only once. The ten largest account for 2% to 3% of the sample.

The study at large found these results: Type 1 diabetes patients showed a moderate but significant shortening of TCRB CDR3 length in all four CD4+ subsets. HLA sub-analyses involved small numbers of individuals, so any influence of HLA type on TCRB rearrangement remained unresolved. Patients with type 1 diabetes made fewer insertions and deleted more nucleotides at VDJ recombination sites, implying thymic rearrangement abnormalities. Sequencing cDNA rather than genomic DNA could over-represent highly expressing activated cells, although activation and CD3 levels did not differ between groups. PCR may preferentially amplify shorter templates, but because patient and control samples were amplified and corrected together, any resulting skew would affect both groups equally. Naive, central memory and regulatory TCRB repertoires appeared more similar among patients than among healthy donors.

The V and J segments used are TRBV7-9 and TRBJ1-4, and 9 junctional nucleotides match TRBD1. The sequenced sample consisted of Tregs from blood. This specimen's cell subset or site label, interpreted: regulatory CD4+ T cells. The receptor was isolated from a woman between 35 and 50 years old with type 1 diabetes. The sequence in DNA is TGTGCCAGCAGCCTAACCGGGACAGGGAATGAAAAACTGTTTTTT. It encodes CASSLTGTGNEKLFF.